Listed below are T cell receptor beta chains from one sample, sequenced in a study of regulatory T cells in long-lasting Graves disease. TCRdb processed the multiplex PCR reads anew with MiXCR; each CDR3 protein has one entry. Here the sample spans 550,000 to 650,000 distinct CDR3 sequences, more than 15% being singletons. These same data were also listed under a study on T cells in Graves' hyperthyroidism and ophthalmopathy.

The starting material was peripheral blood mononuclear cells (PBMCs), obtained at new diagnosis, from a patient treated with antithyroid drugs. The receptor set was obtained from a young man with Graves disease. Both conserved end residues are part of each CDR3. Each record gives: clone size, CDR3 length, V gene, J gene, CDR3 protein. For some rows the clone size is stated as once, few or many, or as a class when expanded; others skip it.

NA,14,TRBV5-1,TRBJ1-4,CASSSQGGGEKLFF
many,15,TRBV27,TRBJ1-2,CASSSVGTGVYGYTF
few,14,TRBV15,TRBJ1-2,CATSREGGGRGYTF
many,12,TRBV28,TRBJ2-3,CASSLAGSMQYF
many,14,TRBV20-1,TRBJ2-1,CSARPTSGRHEQFF
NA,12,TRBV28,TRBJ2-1,CASSLPVGEQFF
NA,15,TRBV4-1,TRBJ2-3,CASSQRGIGADTQYF
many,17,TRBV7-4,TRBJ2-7,CASSLGRGPQATYEQYF
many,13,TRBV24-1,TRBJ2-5,CATSVPGLETQYF
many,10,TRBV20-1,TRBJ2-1,CSAQRETQFF
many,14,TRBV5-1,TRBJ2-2,CASSLDRGTGELFF
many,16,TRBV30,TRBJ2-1,CAWTKGLAETYNEQFF
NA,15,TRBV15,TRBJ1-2,CATSRIGQKSYGYTF
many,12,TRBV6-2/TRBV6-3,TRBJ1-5,CASSYSNGVQHF
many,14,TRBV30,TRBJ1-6,CAWRTDRVYSPLHF
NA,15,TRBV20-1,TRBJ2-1,CSAGRSGSSYNEQFF
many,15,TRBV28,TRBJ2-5,CASSLALAGQETQYF
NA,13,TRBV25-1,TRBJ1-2,CASSEYTSSGYTF
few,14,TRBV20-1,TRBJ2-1,CSARLPGTSGEQFF
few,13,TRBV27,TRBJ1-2,CASRGGQNYGYTF
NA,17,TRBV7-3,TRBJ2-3,CASSLGGLAGGSDTQYF
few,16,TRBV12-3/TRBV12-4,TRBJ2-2,CASTRRTGGYTGELFF
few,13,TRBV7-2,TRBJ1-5,CASSRGGYQPQHF
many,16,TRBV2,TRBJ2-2,CASSIAGTQVVGELFF
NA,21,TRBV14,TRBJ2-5,CASSQDFHFDGLAGVRETQYF
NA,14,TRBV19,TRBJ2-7,CASSTWDNSYEQYF
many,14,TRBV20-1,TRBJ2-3,CSAPDRVGTDTQYF
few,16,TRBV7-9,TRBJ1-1,CASSLVYRGRSTEAFF
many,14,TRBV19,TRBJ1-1,CASSATGSGTEAFF
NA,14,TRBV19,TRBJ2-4,CASSIRGGKNIQYF
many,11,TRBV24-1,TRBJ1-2,CATSDWGGYTF
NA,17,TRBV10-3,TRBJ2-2,CAISVAPGQGATGELFF
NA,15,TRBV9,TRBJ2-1,CASSVGQGLHNEQFF
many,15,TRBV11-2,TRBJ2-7,CASSLGAGDSYEQYF
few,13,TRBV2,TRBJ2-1,CASSLAGVNEQFF
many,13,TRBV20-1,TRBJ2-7,CSARNRGSYEQYF
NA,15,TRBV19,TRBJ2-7,CASSSWPREDYEQYF
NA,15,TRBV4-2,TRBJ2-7,CASSQGVGGSYEQYF
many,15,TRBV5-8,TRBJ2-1,CASSRPGQGNNEQFF
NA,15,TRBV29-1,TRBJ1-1,CSVAGQGGMNTEAFF
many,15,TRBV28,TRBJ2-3,CASSWGQTSTDTQYF